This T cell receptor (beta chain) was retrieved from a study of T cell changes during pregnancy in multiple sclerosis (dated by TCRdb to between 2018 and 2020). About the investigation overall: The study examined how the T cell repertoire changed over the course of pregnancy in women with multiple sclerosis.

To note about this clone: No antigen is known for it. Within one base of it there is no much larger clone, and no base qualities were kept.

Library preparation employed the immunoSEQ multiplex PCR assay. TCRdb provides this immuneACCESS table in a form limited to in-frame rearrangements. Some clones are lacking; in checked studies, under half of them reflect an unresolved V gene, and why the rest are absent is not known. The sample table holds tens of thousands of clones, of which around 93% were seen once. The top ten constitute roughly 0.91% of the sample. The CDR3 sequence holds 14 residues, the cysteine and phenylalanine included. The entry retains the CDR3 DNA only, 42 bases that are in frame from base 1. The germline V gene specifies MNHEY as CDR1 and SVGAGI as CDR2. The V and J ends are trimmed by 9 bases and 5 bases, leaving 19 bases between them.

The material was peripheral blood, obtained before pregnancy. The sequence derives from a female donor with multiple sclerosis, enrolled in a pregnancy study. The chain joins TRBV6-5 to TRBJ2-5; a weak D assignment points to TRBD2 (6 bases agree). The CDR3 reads CASYGGSWSETQYF. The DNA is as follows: TGTGCCAGTTATGGGGGGAGTTGGTCCGAGACCCAGTACTTC.